A single sample is the source of the 18 T cell receptor beta chains below, sequenced in a study of blood T cells in healthy people across ages. PCR was performed a second time for about 7 to 11 cycles using a sample-barcoded 5' primer and a J-beta primer mix. TCRdb independently ran MiXCR on the 5' RACE reads; one entry per CDR3 protein. The table records about 1 million distinct CDR3 sequences, around 45% of them present only once. Sequenced material: blood. These receptors were taken from a woman aged 55-70 years in good health.

This clonotype was seen a single time. The gene calls are TRBV3-1 and TRBJ1-1; the D is unclear. Germline V lookup: CDR1 LGHDT, CDR2 YNNKEL (reference sequence). The CDR3 sequence is 14 residues long. Trimming left V 3 bases short and J 11 bases short, with 19 bases between. CDR3 bases: TGTGCCAGCAGCCAGGGAGAGTCAGTGACTGGGGCTTTCTTT. Encoded protein: CASSQGESVTGAFF. Together with reference TRBV3-1 and TRBJ1-1, the CDR3 gives the full variable domain: DTAVSQTPKYLVTQMGNDKSIKCEQNLGHDTMYWYKQDSKKFLKIMFSYNNKELIINETVPNRFSPKSPDKAHLNLHINSLELGDSAVYFCASSQGESVTGAFFGQGTRLTVV.

This clonotype was detected a few times. The chain combines TRBV18 with TRBJ2-7, with 9 nucleotides matching TRBD1. The last part of the DNA fits TRBJ2-5 better; the J call may be wrong. From germline, CDR1 is KGHSH and CDR2 LQKENI. This CDR3 region has 17 residues. The CDR3: CASSPPTGQGQEETQYF. As DNA, the CDR3 is TGTGCCAGCTCACCGCCTACGGGACAGGGACAGGAAGAGACCCAGTACTTC.

This sequence joins TRBV5-1 and TRBJ2-1, with 10 bases that match TRBD2. V shed 6 bases and J 6 bases; nucleotides not matched to a gene: 12. The CDR3 is 16 residues long. Germline values: CDR1 SGHRS, CDR2 YFSETQ. CDR3 sequence: CASTSGGLAGVNEQFF. The CDR3 DNA follows: TGCGCCAGCACCTCGGGCGGGCTAGCGGGAGTCAATGAGCAGTTCTTC.

This chain's CDR3 is CASSKMQARHNEQYF. The CDR3 coding sequence is TGTGCCAGCAGTAAGATGCAGGCTCGGCACAATGAGCAGTACTTC. This chain joins TRBV2 and TRBJ2-5; D is undetermined. The CDR3 covers 15 residues. The germline gives CDR1 SNHLY, CDR2 FYNNEI. V was shortened by 5 bases and J by 11 bases, with 24 bases between the two germline ends.

V gene TRBV7-2 combines with J gene TRBJ1-6, with D uncertain. The germline CDR1 and CDR2 sequences are SGHTA and FQGNSA. The germline V and J ends were trimmed by 9 bases and 7 bases, with 19 bases remaining between them. CDR3 size: 15 residues. CDR3 in amino acids: CASSPERAENSPLHF. Written as DNA, the CDR3 is TGTGCCAGTAGCCCCGAGCGGGCTGAGAATTCACCCCTCCACTTT.

The chain recombines TRBV15 with TRBJ1-1, with a weak D call TRBD1 (6 bases). Germline V gene sequence: CDR1 LNHNV, CDR2 YYDKDF (reference sequence). V lost 0 bases, J lost 2 bases, and 10 bases lay in between. The CDR3 extends over 15 amino acids. CDR3 region: CATSRDRGPNTEAFF. The DNA for the CDR3 is TGTGCCACCAGCAGAGACAGGGGTCCAAACACTGAAGCTTTCTTT.

The genes are TRBV7-9 and TRBJ1-4, with D hard to call. CDR1 is SEHNR, CDR2 FQNEAQ, per germline (reference sequence). V was cut by 3 bases and J by 4 bases, with 9 bases left in between. The CDR3 is 14 amino acids. The CDR3 loop reads CASSFGPNNEKLFF. DNA of the CDR3: TGTGCCAGCAGCTTCGGGCCAAATAATGAAAAACTGTTTTTT.

Only a few counts were recorded for this clonotype. The rearrangement joins TRBV10-3 to TRBJ2-7, with no clear D. V was shortened by 2 bases and J by 6 bases, with 5 bases between the two germline ends. CDR3 length: 11 amino acids. CDR1 ENHRY and CDR2 SYGVKD come from the germline V gene. DNA for the CDR3: TGTGCCATCAGTGAGATTTCCGAGCAGTACTTC. Translation: CAISEISEQYF.

The V gene is TRBV2, the J gene TRBJ2-1, with D tentatively TRBD2 (6 bases). The germline gives CDR1 SNHLY, CDR2 FYNNEI. With 4 bases removed from V and 9 bases from J, the gap between germline ends came to 19 bases. This CDR3 comprises 15 residues. CDR3 DNA: TGTGCCAGCAGTGGGGGGACTGCTCTCACGGGTGAGCAGTTCTTC. Protein product: CASSGGTALTGEQFF. Full variable domain (rest looked up from reference TRBV2 and TRBJ2-1): EPEVTQTPSHQVTQMGQEVILRCVPISNHLYFYWYRQILGQKVEFLVSFYNNEISEKSEIFDDQFSVERPDGSNFTLKIRSTKLEDSAMYFCASSGGTALTGEQFFGPGTRLTVL.

The chain combines TRBV7-2 with TRBJ2-7; D may be TRBD1 (5 bases). Trimming took off 5 bases at V and 0 bases at J, with 14 bases between the two ends. CDR1 and CDR2 from the germline V gene are SGHTA and FQGNSA. This CDR3 is built from 15 residues. CDR3 in amino acids: CASSRTRTSSYEQYF. For the CDR3, the DNA is TGTGCCAGCAGCCGAACACGGACAAGCTCCTACGAGCAGTACTTC.

V and J are TRBV4-2 and TRBJ1-1, with D uncertain. Trimming removed 4 bases from V and 5 bases from J, with 11 bases in between. Germline V lookup: CDR1 LGHNA, CDR2 YNFKEQ. CDR3 length: 13 amino acids. The CDR3 loop is CASSPQRGTEAFF. The CDR3, as DNA: TGTGCCAGCAGCCCCCAGCGCGGGACTGAAGCTTTCTTT.

This clonotype was detected only once. V and J are TRBV28 and TRBJ2-7, with 7 positions matching TRBD2. Germline loops: CDR1 MDHEN, CDR2 SYDVKM. The junction had 13 bases not matched to a gene; V was cut back by 7 bases and J by 1 base. This CDR3 is built from 16 residues. CDR3 sequence (DNA): TGTGCCAGCAACCCGGCCGGTAGCGGGCGTTCCTACGAGCAGTACTTC. This gives the protein CASNPAGSGRSYEQYF.

This clonotype was counted between two and nine times. The chain recombines TRBV2 with TRBJ2-7; D gene uncertain. The J call may be wrong; the DNA end is better matched by TRBJ2-5. This CDR3 contains 12 residues. Looked up from germline, CDR1 is SNHLY and CDR2 is FYNNEI. CDR3 sequence reads: CASRGNRETQYF. In DNA form, the CDR3 reads TGTGCCAGCAGGGGAAATCGGGAGACCCAGTACTTC.

The chain joins TRBV9 to TRBJ1-2; 9 bases match TRBD1. This CDR3 has 15 residues. CDR1 SGDLS and CDR2 YYNGEE come from the germline V gene. Trimming removed 4 bases from V and 5 bases from J; junction bases left unmatched: 9. The CDR3 loop reads CASSKGQGYAYGYTF. In DNA form, the CDR3 reads TGTGCCAGCAGCAAGGGACAGGGCTACGCATATGGCTACACCTTC.

The chain employs TRBV12-3 or TRBV12-4 and TRBJ2-3; TRBD2 aligns across 7 bases. The CDR3 sequence is 15 residues long. With 2 bases clipped from V and 1 base from J, the junction kept 3 bases outside the gene matches. The CDR3, as DNA: TGTGCCAGCAGTTTAATCCGGGAGGGCACAGATACGCAGTATTTT. Residues: CASSLIREGTDTQYF.

This rearrangement joins TRBV7-9 to TRBJ2-5; 7 bases agree with TRBD1. The CDR3 is 14 amino acids. V was pared by 10 bases and J by 3 bases, with 11 bases of the junction left unmatched. The germline CDR1 and CDR2 sequences are SEHNR and FQNEAQ (reference sequence). The CDR3 DNA reads TGTGCCACCGACCCCTCGGGACAGAAAGAGACCCAGTACTTC. Translating gives CATDPSGQKETQYF. Full variable domain (rest looked up from reference TRBV7-9 and TRBJ2-5): DTGVSQNPRHKITKRGQNVTFRCDPISEHNRLYWYRQTLGQGPEFLTYFQNEAQLEKSRLLSDRFSAERPKGSFSTLEIQRTEQGDSAMYLCATDPSGQKETQYFGPGTRLLVL.

This rearrangement joins TRBV7-2 to TRBJ2-1, with D perhaps TRBD2 (5 bases). Germline V gene lookup returns CDR1 SGHTA and CDR2 FQGNSA. There are 17 residues in the CDR3. V lost 1 base, J lost 7 bases, and 20 bases lay in between. Here the CDR3 DNA reads TGTGCCAGCAGCTTAGATCGGCCCCTACTAGGAGGAAATGAGCAGTTCTTC. Its translation: CASSLDRPLLGGNEQFF.

This rearrangement joins TRBV7-9 to TRBJ2-1, with 7 bases aligning to TRBD2. J gave up 3 bases and V 0 bases, and 8 bases lay outside the gene matches. The CDR3 extends over 17 amino acids. Germline V lookup: CDR1 SEHNR, CDR2 FQNEAQ (reference sequence). DNA for the CDR3: TGTGCCAGCAGCTTAGCAACTGGCGGGAGTATCTACAATGAGCAGTTCTTC. Translated: CASSLATGGSIYNEQFF.